This TCR beta chain comes out of a study of blood T cell repertoires in COVID-19. Study information: Sites across the United States, Italy and Spain contributed samples from acute and convalescent COVID-19. Sources were T cells, B-cell-depleted T cells, or PBMCs; the material itself was cDNA or gDNA.

V was shortened by 0 bases and J by 0 bases, with 8 bases between the two germline ends. The V gene's germline CDR1 is LNHNV and CDR2 YYDKDF (reference sequence). This CDR3 is 16 amino acids long. Original data processing: It was from reference gene primer amplification that nucleated cell counts were estimated. Assay: immunoSEQ multiplex PCR; the TCRdb copy retains only in-frame clones and omits some. Clone size and the V and J calls come from that table; the DNA yielded D and trimming. This table has 150,000 to 200,000 clones, almost 90% appearing once. This clone was seen more than once but under ten times.

The chain couples TRBV15 to TRBJ2-2; TRBD2 might be the D (5 bases). The clonotype was recovered from a man aged 45-60 years with acute or convalescent COVID-19. The source material was peripheral blood. CDR3 in amino acids: CATSREPGTNTGELFF. Written as DNA, the CDR3 is TGTGCCACCAGCAGAGAGCCGGGGACGAACACCGGGGAGCTGTTTTTT.